The 10 T cell receptor beta chains below all came from one sample that was sequenced in a study of long-term antiretroviral therapy in people with HIV. Samples were assayed with immunoSEQ v3.0 at survey level. The protocol was immunoSEQ multiplex PCR, while the TCRdb copy is restricted to in-frame clones and leaves out a portion. The table includes 15,000 to 20,000 clones, roughly 80% detected once. Specimen: unsorted PBMCs, collected 0.6 years after starting antiretroviral therapy. The receptors derive from a woman younger than 35 with HIV.

This clone has only one observation. The chain is built from TRBV6-4 and TRBJ2-3, with 8 bases matching TRBD2. V lost 7 bases and J lost 3; bases outside the gene matches: 9. Germline CDR1 reads MRHNA; CDR2 reads SNTAGT. This CDR3 is built from 15 residues. The CDR3 sequence is CASKSAGGATDTQYF. For the CDR3, the DNA is TGTGCCAGCAAATCCGCCGGGGGGGCAACAGATACGCAGTATTTT.

This clone turned up a few times. The CDR3 bases are TGTGCCAGCATCGGGACAGGGTCAGAAGGCTACACCTTC. Its translation is CASIGTGSEGYTF. The chain uses TRBV13 and TRBJ1-2; 9 nucleotides match TRBD1. The germline V gene has CDR1 PRHDT and CDR2 FYEKMQ (reference sequence). V was clipped by 7 bases and J by 8 bases; unmatched bases: 8. The CDR3 totals 13 residues.

The gene calls are TRBV29-1 and TRBJ2-7, with 10 bases fitting TRBD1. Germline V gives CDR1 SQVTM, CDR2 ANQGSEA. With 4 bases clipped from V and 5 bases from J, the junction kept 2 bases outside the gene matches. The CDR3 loop spans 12 amino acids. The CDR3 protein is CSVGDRGHEQYF. CDR3 nucleotides: TGCAGCGTTGGTGACAGGGGGCACGAGCAGTACTTC.

V usage is TRBV4-1 and J usage is TRBJ2-7; D is ambiguous. Germline CDR1 MGHRA, CDR2 YSYEKL. This CDR3 contains 14 residues. The V end was cut by 8 bases, the J end by 0 bases, with 14 bases between. The CDR3, as DNA: TGCGCCAGCTCCCCCGCCGAAAGCTCCTACGAGCAGTACTTC. This sequence encodes CASSPAESSYEQYF.

V gene TRBV6-1 combines with J gene TRBJ2-7; possible D gene TRBD1, 5 bases. Germline CDR1 reads MNHNS; CDR2 reads SASEGT. This CDR3 has 13 residues. V gave up 10 bases and J gave up 1 base, with 14 bases separating them. The CDR3 coding sequence is TGTGCCACCGTGGGGCAGACATCCTACGAGCAGTACTTC. This gives the protein CATVGQTSYEQYF.

This chain connects TRBV10-3 to TRBJ2-2, with 8 bases lining up with TRBD1. The germline V gene has CDR1 ENHRY and CDR2 SYGVKD. The CDR3 runs 15 residues. The ends lost 1 base at V and 6 bases at J; junction bases unmatched: 4. CDR3 sequence (DNA): TGTGCCATCAGTGAGTGGCAGGGGGCGGCCGGGGAGCTGTTTTTT. Translated: CAISEWQGAAGELFF.

This sequence joins TRBV9 and TRBJ2-5; 7 nucleotides match TRBD2. The trim removed 6 bases at V and 8 bases at J, leaving 16 bases unmatched. Germline V gives CDR1 SGDLS, CDR2 YYNGEE. This CDR3 is 15 amino acids long. Here the CDR3 reads CASTPDASGLGTQYF. Here the CDR3 DNA reads TGTGCCAGCACTCCCGACGCTAGCGGCCTCGGCACCCAGTACTTC.

There are a few counts of this clone. CDR3 nucleotide sequence: TGTGCCAGCTCACTAGGGACAGCGTCCTACGAGCAGTACTTC. Protein sequence: CASSLGTASYEQYF. This rearrangement joins TRBV18 to TRBJ2-7; 7 positions agree with TRBD1. The CDR3 sequence is 14 residues long. V gave up 4 bases and J gave up 1 base; unmatched junction bases: 4. The germline V gene encodes CDR1 KGHSH and CDR2 LQKENI. Supplemented by reference TRBV18 and TRBJ2-7, the full variable domain reads NAGVMQNPRHLVRRRGQEARLRCSPMKGHSHVYWYRQLPEEGLKFMVYLQKENIIDESGMPKERFSAEFPKEGPSILRIQQVVRGDSAAYFCASSLGTASYEQYFGPGTRLTVT.

The gene calls are TRBV11-2 and TRBJ2-5; D gene unclear. Between the trimmed V and J ends, which lost 8 bases and 1 base, there was a span of 11 bases. The CDR3 has 13 amino acids. CDR1 and CDR2 from the germline V gene are SGHAT and FQNNGV. CDR3 bases: TGTGCCAGCGGCCGGGCCTTCCAAGAGACCCAGTACTTC. It yields the protein CASGRAFQETQYF.

The chain links TRBV7-2 to TRBJ2-7, with D perhaps TRBD1 or TRBD2 (5 bases each). V lost 1 base and J lost 2, with 12 bases in between. The germline gives CDR1 SGHTA, CDR2 FQGNSA. The CDR3 spans 15 residues. DNA of the CDR3: TGTGCCAGCAGCTTAGGAGGGGTTACCCCCTACGAGCAGTACTTC. Its protein is CASSLGGVTPYEQYF.